This T cell receptor (beta chain) was found in a study of cytomegalovirus exposure and HLA in healthy donors. General study results and limits: Later analysis reportedly placed an Asian-associated ancestry cluster below the roughly 700-donor mean in N-insertions. A later analysis associated roughly 15,000 TCR beta sequences with HLA alleles at a 0.05 false discovery rate. One variant, a missense change in DCLRE1C, was linked in a later analysis to TCR beta V- and J-gene trimming.

The CDR3 sequence is 13 residues long. Trimming shortened V by 3 bases and J by 6 bases, and 9 bases separated the two germline ends. Looked up from germline, CDR1 is LNHNV and CDR2 is YYDKDF (reference sequence). On this clone: No antigen is known for it.

The primer mix had 60 Vbeta and 13 Jbeta primers. The protocol was immunoSEQ multiplex PCR, while the TCRdb copy is restricted to in-frame clones and leaves out a portion. The data contain approximately 150,000 clones, 70% to 85% of them seen just once; the ten biggest clones take up approximately 2.4%. This clonotype originated in a male donor in good health and CMV-seronegative. Material: PBMCs. This chain connects TRBV15 to TRBJ2-1; perhaps TRBD1 as D (6 bases). CDR3 bases: TGTGCCACCAGCAGGACAGGTTTCAATGAGCAGTTCTTC. This encodes CATSRTGFNEQFF.